Following are 8 T cell receptor beta chains from one sample sequenced in a study of response to subunit inactivated influenza vaccine. TCRdb analysed the RT-PCR reads with MiXCR anew, one entry per CDR3 protein. The table records 500,000 to 550,000 distinct CDR3 sequences, roughly 7.9% of them present only once. Sample: PBMCs from blood, taken approximately 25 months after vaccination. Receptors were obtained from a man between 50 and 75 years old who received an inactivated influenza vaccine.

This clonotype was recorded once. V gene TRBV7-9 combines with J gene TRBJ1-4, with D perhaps matching TRBD1 (5 bases). This CDR3 has 15 amino acids. Germline V gene data show CDR1 as SEHNR and CDR2 as FQNEAQ (reference sequence). V lost 2 bases, J lost 7 bases, and 14 bases lay in between. The CDR3 region is CASSLKGSSGEKLFF. CDR3 bases: TGTGCCAGCAGCTTAAAGGGGTCTAGCGGTGAAAAACTGTTTTTT.

The rearrangement uses TRBV5-5 and TRBJ2-1; the D gene is possibly TRBD1 (5 bases). This CDR3 contains 14 residues. Trimming cost V 4 bases and J 10 bases, with 18 bases left between them. In germline, CDR1 is SGHKS, CDR2 YYEKEE (reference sequence). This chain's CDR3 is CASSLWGRVNEQFF. The DNA for the CDR3 is TGTGCCAGCAGCCTGTGGGGCAGGGTCAACGAGCAGTTCTTC.

This chain uses TRBV9 with TRBJ2-3; 11 bases align to TRBD2. The germline CDR1 and CDR2 sequences are SGDLS and YYNGEE. With 3 bases clipped from V and 0 bases from J, the junction kept 6 bases outside the gene matches. The CDR3 is made up of 17 amino acids. DNA for the CDR3: TGTGCCAGCAGCGATGGGACTAGCGGAACTAGCACAGATACGCAGTATTTT. Its protein product is CASSDGTSGTSTDTQYF.

There are a few counts of this clonotype. This chain links TRBV11-2 with TRBJ2-1; D gene ambiguous. Germline-derived CDR1 and CDR2 are SGHAT and FQNNGV. The V gene lost 0 bases and the J gene lost 12 bases, with 6 bases spanning the gap. The CDR3 loop spans 11 amino acids. CDR3 loop: CASSLDLGQFF. CDR3 bases: TGTGCCAGCAGCTTAGATCTGGGGCAGTTCTTC.

The chain links TRBV6-5 to TRBJ2-7; tentative D call: TRBD1 (5 bases). Trimming took 2 bases from V and 0 from J, leaving 17 bases between them. Germline V gene sequence: CDR1 MNHEY, CDR2 SVGAGI. This CDR3 comprises 17 residues. The CDR3 loop is CASSYAFDSPVSYEQYF. CDR3 nucleotides: TGTGCCAGCAGTTACGCCTTTGACAGTCCCGTCTCCTACGAGCAGTACTTC.

This clonotype was counted at least ten times. This chain connects TRBV14 to TRBJ2-2; 7 positions match TRBD1. The CDR3 runs 16 residues. J lost 1 base, V lost 5 bases, and 7 bases had no gene match. Germline CDR1 reads SGHDN; CDR2 reads FVKESK. CDR3 sequence reads: CASSTNRGQNTGELFF. As DNA, the CDR3 is TGTGCCAGCAGCACCAACAGGGGTCAGAACACCGGGGAGCTGTTTTTT.

This clonotype was seen ten or more times. This chain uses TRBV5-5 with TRBJ2-7; D is ambiguous. The V and J ends lost 0 bases and 0 bases respectively, with 10 bases between them. The germline V gene has CDR1 SGHKS and CDR2 YYEKEE (reference sequence). The CDR3 loop spans 15 amino acids. This CDR3 reads CASSLGLGSSYEQYF. CDR3 in DNA: TGTGCCAGCAGCTTGGGATTGGGAAGCTCCTACGAGCAGTACTTC.

The genes are TRBV2 and TRBJ2-5; TRBD2 matches 12 bases. V was clipped by 5 bases and J by 4 bases; unmatched bases: 8. The CDR3 consists of 16 residues. CDR1 SNHLY and CDR2 FYNNEI come from the germline V gene. The CDR3 nucleotides read TGTGCCAGCAGTAAGACTAGCGGGAGATCCGGAGAGACCCAGTACTTC. Translating gives CASSKTSGRSGETQYF.